The sequence of this T cell receptor beta chain was determined in a study of blood T cell repertoires in COVID-19. Turning to the study itself: Samples came from the United States, Italy and Spain, spanning acute and convalescent COVID-19. Sources were T cells, B-cell-depleted T cells, or PBMCs; the material itself was cDNA or gDNA.

How the authors handled the data: For nucleated cells, counts were estimated from reference gene primer amplification. The assay was immunoSEQ multiplex PCR, and TCRdb's table has in-frame clones only and misses some. V, J and clone size reflect that table, while D and trimming were determined from the DNA. The data hold approximately 380,000 clones, with approximately 81% observed a single time. This CDR3 contains 16 residues. In germline, CDR1 is LGHDT, CDR2 YNNKEL (reference sequence). The germline V and J ends were trimmed by 0 bases and 4 bases, with 14 bases remaining between them. This clone is a singleton in its sample.

Material for sequencing was peripheral blood. The chain couples TRBV3-1 (or the pseudogene TRBV3-2) to TRBJ2-3, with D perhaps TRBD2 (7 bases). The TCR was taken from a woman in her late teens or twenties with acute or convalescent COVID-19. CDR3 in amino acids: CASSQEVGGLADTQYF. The CDR3 DNA sequence: TGTGCCAGCAGCCAAGAGGTCGGGGGGCTGGCAGATACGCAGTATTTT.